The rows below give T cell receptor beta chains drawn from one sample of a study of T cell repertoires in aging, cancer and after chemotherapy. TCRdb independently ran MiXCR on the multiplex PCR reads; one entry per CDR3 protein. This sample has fewer than 11,000 distinct CDR3 sequences, with about 25% found just once. The sample was blood. The source is a human donor in good health. The CDR3 runs from the conserved cysteine through the conserved F or W. A D gene is named only where the DNA matches it firmly. The size field is filled for only some rows; it gives once, few, many or a size class.

j_call | clone_size | d_call | v_call | cdr3_aa | cdr3_nt
TRBJ2-2 | . | . | TRBV24-1 | CATSDGRETGELFF | TGTGCCACCAGTGATGGAAGGGAGACCGGGGAGCTGTTTTTT
TRBJ1-2 | . | TRBD1 | TRBV11-2 | CASSQGGYADGYTF | TGTGCCAGCAGCCAGGGGGGGTATGCGGATGGCTACACCTTC
TRBJ2-2 | . | . | TRBV13 | CASSLGTGDLTGELFF | TGTGCCAGCAGCTTAGGAACGGGAGATCTCACCGGGGAGCTGTTTTTT
TRBJ2-3 | . | TRBD2 | TRBV7-6 | CASSPRLAGGITDTQYF | TGTGCCAGCAGCCCCCGACTAGCGGGAGGAATCACAGATACGCAGTATTTT
TRBJ1-2 | few | . | TRBV28 | CASSQDLDRSYGYTF | TGTGCCAGCAGCCAAGACCTTGACCGATCCTATGGCTACACCTTC
TRBJ1-6 | . | . | TRBV14 | CASSQNIDGSPLHF | TGTGCCAGCAGCCAAAATATAGATGGGTCACCCCTCCACTTT
TRBJ2-3 | . | TRBD2 | TRBV6-5 | CASSTLAGDTDTQYF | TGTGCCAGCAGTACACTAGCGGGAGACACAGATACGCAGTATTTT
TRBJ2-1 | . | TRBD2 | TRBV30 | CAWSRTSGRMGSYNEQFF | TGTGCCTGGAGTAGGACTAGCGGGAGGATGGGCTCCTACAATGAGCAGTTCTTC
TRBJ2-3 | . | . | TRBV5-6 | CASSPPRDPATDTQYF | TGTGCCAGCAGCCCTCCTCGGGACCCCGCCACAGATACGCAGTATTTT
TRBJ1-5 | . | . | TRBV6-5 | CASSQQGWGQPQHF | TGTGCCAGCAGTCAACAGGGTTGGGGACAGCCCCAGCATTTT
TRBJ1-1 | . | TRBD1 | TRBV18 | CASFKGTANTEAFF | TGTGCCAGTTTCAAAGGGACAGCCAACACTGAAGCTTTCTTT
TRBJ2-7 | . | TRBD1 | TRBV28 | CASSSDSEQGVEQYF | TGTGCCAGCAGTTCCGACTCGGAACAGGGGGTCGAGCAGTACTTC
TRBJ2-3 | few | . | TRBV6-1 | CASSLPPSITSTDTQYF | TGTGCCAGCAGTTTGCCCCCCTCCATAACTAGCACAGATACGCAGTATTTT
TRBJ1-5 | few | . | TRBV18 | CASSPMGTWGDQPQHF | TGTGCCAGCTCACCAATGGGAACCTGGGGTGATCAGCCCCAGCATTTT
TRBJ2-7 | medium-sized | . | TRBV7-9 | CASSMDHYEQYF | TGTGCCAGCAGCATGGACCACTACGAGCAGTACTTC
TRBJ2-7 | . | . | TRBV28 | CASSLGPGPGEQYF | TGTGCCAGCAGTTTAGGACCGGGCCCAGGGGAGCAGTACTTC
TRBJ2-3 | . | TRBD2 | TRBV19 | CASSTGSSGSWTDTQYF | TGTGCCAGTAGTACAGGTAGTAGCGGGAGTTGGACAGATACGCAGTATTTT
TRBJ2-3 | . | . | TRBV7-9 | CASSLEGATDTQYF | TGTGCCAGCAGCTTAGAAGGGGCCACAGATACGCAGTATTTT
TRBJ1-2 | . | . | TRBV18 | CASSPSVISGGYTF | TGTGCCAGCTCACCCTCGGTCATCTCAGGTGGCTACACCTTC
TRBJ2-1 | medium-sized | TRBD2 | TRBV6-1 | CASSEGTSTEQFF | TGTGCCAGCAGTGAAGGGACTAGTACTGAGCAGTTCTTC
TRBJ2-7 | medium-sized | TRBD2 | TRBV6-2/TRBV6-3 | CASTVTPGGYEQYF | TGTGCCAGCACCGTGACTCCGGGGGGCTACGAGCAGTACTTC
TRBJ2-3 | few | . | TRBV20-1 | CSAVPGAADTQYF | TGCAGTGCCGTCCCGGGGGCGGCAGATACGCAGTATTTT
TRBJ1-4 | medium-sized | . | TRBV27 | CASSYLAENEKLFF | TGTGCCAGCAGTTATCTGGCGGAGAATGAAAAACTGTTTTTT
TRBJ1-1 | few | . | TRBV6-1 | CASSEFTAMNTEAFF | TGTGCCAGCAGTGAGTTCACAGCCATGAACACTGAAGCTTTCTTT
TRBJ1-1 | . | TRBD1 | TRBV18 | CASSPPDRIFTEAFF | TGTGCCAGCTCACCCCCGGACAGGATCTTCACTGAAGCTTTCTTT
TRBJ2-1 | . | . | TRBV5-4 | CASRPRIDYNEQFF | TGTGCCAGCAGGCCTCGGATCGACTACAATGAGCAGTTCTTC
TRBJ2-7 | medium-sized | . | TRBV30 | CAAERASYEQYF | TGTGCGGCGGAGCGGGCCTCCTACGAGCAGTACTTC
TRBJ2-5 | . | . | TRBV6-1 | CASSESGCRETQYF | TGCGCCAGCAGTGAGTCCGGCTGCCGAGAAACCCAGTACTTC
TRBJ1-3 | . | . | TRBV25-1 | CASSGQGRNTIYF | TGTGCCAGCAGTGGGCAGGGTCGGAACACCATATATTTT
TRBJ2-7 | few | . | TRBV4-1 | CASVALYEQYF | TGCGCCAGCGTGGCTCTCTACGAGCAGTACTTC
TRBJ2-1 | . | . | TRBV11-2 | CASSLEPQVFTGDEQFF | TGTGCCAGCAGCTTAGAACCTCAGGTTTTCACTGGGGATGAGCAGTTCTTC
TRBJ2-7 | . | TRBD2 | TRBV28 | CASSRLAGNYEQYF | TGTGCCAGCAGTAGACTAGCGGGGAACTACGAGCAGTACTTC
TRBJ2-5 | few | TRBD2 | TRBV7-2 | CASSPFGTSEQETQYF | TGTGCCAGCAGCCCCTTCGGGACTAGCGAACAAGAGACCCAGTACTTC
TRBJ1-1 | . | TRBD1 | TRBV24-1 | CATSDLGQGRKSTEAFF | TGTGCCACCAGTGATTTGGGACAGGGTCGCAAAAGTACTGAAGCTTTCTTT
TRBJ2-7 | few | TRBD1 | TRBV10-3 | CAISEGTASYEQYF | TGTGCCATCAGTGAGGGGACAGCATCCTACGAGCAGTACTTC
TRBJ2-5 | few | . | TRBV25-1 | CASSELGAQETQYF | TGTGCCAGCAGTGAATTAGGGGCACAAGAGACCCAGTACTTC